The rows below give T cell receptor beta chains drawn from one sample of a study of beta chain features in type 1 diabetes. Method: immunoSEQ multiplex PCR; TCRdb's copy keeps in-frame clones and lacks some. The sample holds over 600,000 clones, 12% seen once. The sample comprised naive CD4+ T cells from blood. The receptors were sampled from a young man with type 1 diabetes. Each CDR3 is given with its conserved first and last residue. The order of the fields is J gene, clone size, D gene, V gene, CDR3 DNA, CDR3 protein. The D gene is left open where the match is weak. A clone size is listed for some rows: how often the clone was seen (once, few, many), or a class if it is expanded.

J gene: TRBJ2-1; clone size: many; D gene: TRBD1; V gene: TRBV5-1; CDR3 DNA: TGCGCCAGCAGCTTGGTCAGGGGGTCTACCTACAATGAGCAGTTCTTC; CDR3 protein: CASSLVRGSTYNEQFF
J gene: TRBJ1-4; clone size: NA; D gene: TRBD1; V gene: TRBV6-5; CDR3 DNA: TGTGCCAGCAGTGGACAGGGAAGGAATGAAAAACTGTTTTTT; CDR3 protein: CASSGQGRNEKLFF
J gene: TRBJ1-3; clone size: NA; D gene: NA; V gene: TRBV2; CDR3 DNA: TGTGCCAGCAGTTATCTGGCGGGAAGTTTACCTGGAAACACCATATATTTT; CDR3 protein: CASSYLAGSLPGNTIYF
J gene: TRBJ2-3; clone size: few; D gene: TRBD2; V gene: TRBV7-2; CDR3 DNA: TGTGCCAGCAGCCCCCGGGGGGGTAGTGCAGATACGCAGTATTTT; CDR3 protein: CASSPRGGSADTQYF
J gene: TRBJ1-2; clone size: few; D gene: NA; V gene: TRBV5-1; CDR3 DNA: TGCGCCAGCAGCTCGTACGTCTCGAAGGATGGCTACACCTTC; CDR3 protein: CASSSYVSKDGYTF
J gene: TRBJ1-2; clone size: NA; D gene: TRBD1; V gene: TRBV6-6; CDR3 DNA: TGTGCCAGCAGACCCGGGACAGGCGTCTATGGCTACACCTTC; CDR3 protein: CASRPGTGVYGYTF
J gene: TRBJ2-3; clone size: NA; D gene: NA; V gene: TRBV6-5; CDR3 DNA: TGTGCCAGCAGCCTCCCTCATTCGATCCAGGATACGCAGTATTTT; CDR3 protein: CASSLPHSIQDTQYF
J gene: TRBJ2-5; clone size: NA; D gene: TRBD1; V gene: TRBV6-5; CDR3 DNA: TGTGCCAGCAGTTACTCTGGGACAGGAGACCAAGAGACCCAGTACTTC; CDR3 protein: CASSYSGTGDQETQYF
J gene: TRBJ1-1; clone size: NA; D gene: NA; V gene: TRBV19; CDR3 DNA: TGTGCCAGTAGTACCGCTGCCGGGACCCTGAACACTGAAGCTTTCTTT; CDR3 protein: CASSTAAGTLNTEAFF
J gene: TRBJ1-4; clone size: NA; D gene: NA; V gene: TRBV18; CDR3 DNA: TGTGCCAGCTCACCGGATGAAAAACTGTTTTTT; CDR3 protein: CASSPDEKLFF
J gene: TRBJ2-1; clone size: NA; D gene: NA; V gene: TRBV28; CDR3 DNA: TGTGCCAGCAGTTCCCCCCGGGAGCAGTTCTTC; CDR3 protein: CASSSPREQFF
J gene: TRBJ2-6; clone size: NA; D gene: NA; V gene: TRBV25-1; CDR3 DNA: TGTGCCAGCAGGCCCCTGGATGGGGCCAACGTCCTGACTTTC; CDR3 protein: CASRPLDGANVLTF
J gene: TRBJ2-3; clone size: few; D gene: NA; V gene: TRBV7-8; CDR3 DNA: TGTGCCAGCAGCTTAGTGCCGGTGAGCACAGATACGCAGTATTTT; CDR3 protein: CASSLVPVSTDTQYF
J gene: TRBJ1-1; clone size: NA; D gene: NA; V gene: TRBV6-1; CDR3 DNA: TGTGCCAGCAGCTACCCCGGGACCCTCGTCACTGAAGCTTTCTTT; CDR3 protein: CASSYPGTLVTEAFF
J gene: TRBJ2-1; clone size: NA; D gene: NA; V gene: TRBV12-5; CDR3 DNA: TGTGCTAGTGGTGTCACTAGTTCCGCCCACTACAATGAGCAGTTCTTC; CDR3 protein: CASGVTSSAHYNEQFF
J gene: TRBJ1-6; clone size: few; D gene: TRBD1; V gene: TRBV7-8; CDR3 DNA: TGTGCCAGCAGTCTCGGACAGGGGGGCCTGAATAATTCACCCCTCCACTTT; CDR3 protein: CASSLGQGGLNNSPLHF
J gene: TRBJ2-5; clone size: few; D gene: NA; V gene: TRBV13; CDR3 DNA: TGTGCCAGCAGCTTAGGCCGACCCATCGGGGAGACCCAGTACTTC; CDR3 protein: CASSLGRPIGETQYF
J gene: TRBJ2-3; clone size: few; D gene: TRBD2; V gene: TRBV9; CDR3 DNA: TGTGCCAGCAGCGTAGCTACGAGGCGGGGGGGCACAGATACGCAGTATTTT; CDR3 protein: CASSVATRRGGTDTQYF
J gene: TRBJ2-3; clone size: NA; D gene: TRBD1; V gene: TRBV6-6; CDR3 DNA: TGTGCCAGCAGTATCGGACAGGGAGATACGCAGTATTTT; CDR3 protein: CASSIGQGDTQYF
J gene: TRBJ2-6; clone size: few; D gene: TRBD1; V gene: TRBV18; CDR3 DNA: TGTGCCAGCTCACCTGCCGGGACAGGGAGAGCTGGGGCCAACGTCCTGACTTTC; CDR3 protein: CASSPAGTGRAGANVLTF
J gene: TRBJ2-1; clone size: NA; D gene: TRBD1; V gene: TRBV10-3; CDR3 DNA: TGTGCCATCAATGGACAGGGGGGGTACAATGAGCAGTTCTTC; CDR3 protein: CAINGQGGYNEQFF
J gene: TRBJ1-2; clone size: NA; D gene: NA; V gene: TRBV5-4; CDR3 DNA: TGTGCCAGCAGCTTGGAGGCCGGCAGGACCAGAGTTGGGAACTATGGCTACACCTTC; CDR3 protein: CASSLEAGRTRVGNYGYTF
J gene: TRBJ2-1; clone size: few; D gene: TRBD2; V gene: TRBV19; CDR3 DNA: TGTGCCAGTAGTCTCCCCGGACTAGCGGGCGACGATGAGCAGTTCTTC; CDR3 protein: CASSLPGLAGDDEQFF
J gene: TRBJ1-1; clone size: NA; D gene: NA; V gene: TRBV29-1; CDR3 DNA: TGCAGCGTTGAGGCAGGATCCGCGAACACTGAAGCTTTCTTT; CDR3 protein: CSVEAGSANTEAFF